This T cell receptor (beta chain) is from a study of T cell responses to AZD1222 COVID-19 vaccine. Study-level information: Both about-4-week and about-12-week second-dose recipients were combined.

Repertoires were generated with immunoSEQ multiplex PCR, while TCRdb's copy carries only in-frame clones and drops some. The table includes more than 50,000 clones, around 83% detected once. Study findings and constraints: There were vaccine-associated CD4 TCRs across spike, dominant at 160-218 and 743-854.

As for this clone: Its specificity is not known.

V lost 3 bases and J 4 bases, leaving 20 bases between the germline ends. There are 18 residues in the CDR3. From germline, CDR1 is SGDLS and CDR2 YYNGEE. The sample consisted of peripheral blood, taken on day 0 of AZD1222 vaccination. The rearrangement links TRBV9 to TRBJ2-6; weak D call: TRBD1 (7 bases). This receptor was obtained from an adult in good health. Here the CDR3 reads CASSGNTGDWSGANVLTF. The CDR3 DNA is TGTGCCAGCAGCGGAAATACAGGGGACTGGTCCGGGGCCAACGTCCTGACTTTC.